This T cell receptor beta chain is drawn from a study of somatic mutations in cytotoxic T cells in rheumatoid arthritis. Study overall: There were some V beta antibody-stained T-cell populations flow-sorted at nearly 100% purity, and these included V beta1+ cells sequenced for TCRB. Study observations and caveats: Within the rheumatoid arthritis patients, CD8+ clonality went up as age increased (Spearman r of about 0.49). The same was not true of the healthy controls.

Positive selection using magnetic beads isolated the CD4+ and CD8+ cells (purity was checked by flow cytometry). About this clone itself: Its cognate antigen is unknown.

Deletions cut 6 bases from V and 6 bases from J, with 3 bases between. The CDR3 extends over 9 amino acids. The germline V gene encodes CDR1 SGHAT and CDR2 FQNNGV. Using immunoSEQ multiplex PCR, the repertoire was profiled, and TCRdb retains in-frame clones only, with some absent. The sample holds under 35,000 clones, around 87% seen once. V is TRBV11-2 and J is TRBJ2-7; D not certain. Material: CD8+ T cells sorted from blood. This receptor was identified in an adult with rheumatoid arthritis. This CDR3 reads CASRSEQYF. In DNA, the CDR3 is TGTGCCAGCAGATCCGAGCAGTACTTC.